This TCR beta chain was recorded in a study of cytomegalovirus exposure and HLA in healthy donors. Study-level results: Being indistinguishable, some V segments were excluded, TRBV6-2 and TRBV6-3 among them. Likely technical artifact: a cluster of highly shared sequence variants.

This clone was seen once. No antigen is known for it. Germline CDR1 and CDR2: SNHLY and FYNNEI. The CDR3 covers 16 residues. V lost 7 bases, J lost 7 bases, and 11 bases stayed unmatched. PCR was performed using 60 Vbeta and 13 Jbeta primers. Only in-frame clones appear in the TCRdb table, and some are missing; sequencing was by immunoSEQ multiplex PCR. This repertoire shows approximately 35,000 clones, 84% found once; its top ten account for about 4%. The receptor was derived from a woman younger than 35 in good health and CMV-seronegative. The gene calls are TRBV2 and TRBJ2-1; TRBD2 aligns across 12 bases. Sequencing input: PBMCs. The CDR3 loop reads CASTNELAGGLNEQFF. CDR3 DNA sequence: TGTGCCAGCACCAACGAACTAGCGGGGGGCCTAAATGAGCAGTTCTTC.